This paragraph covers one T cell receptor beta chain sequence. How the authors handled the data: Scientists estimated how many nucleated cells there were by amplifying reference gene primers. Clones were read by immunoSEQ multiplex PCR, and TCRdb kept only the in-frame ones, dropping some. V, J and clone size reflect that table, while D and trimming were determined from the DNA. The sample yields 120,000 to 150,000 clones, 88% seen once. These data are taken from a study of blood T cell repertoires in COVID-19. Overall study: Samples representing acute and convalescent COVID-19 were sourced from the United States, Italy and Spain. Sample material is recorded as cDNA or gDNA derived from T cells, B-cell-depleted T cells, or PBMCs.

CDR1 is GTSNPN and CDR2 is SVGIG in the germline V gene (reference sequence). The CDR3 spans 14 residues. The J segment lost 6 bases and the V segment lost 2 bases, leaving 5 bases of the junction unmatched. The clonotype comes from a human donor in a cohort sampled during active COVID-19. The chain recombines TRBV30 with TRBJ2-3, with 10 bases aligning to TRBD2. Sequenced: peripheral blood. The CDR3 spells CAWSKLAGRDTQYF. In nucleotides, the CDR3 is TGTGCCTGGAGTAAACTAGCGGGAAGGGATACGCAGTATTTT.